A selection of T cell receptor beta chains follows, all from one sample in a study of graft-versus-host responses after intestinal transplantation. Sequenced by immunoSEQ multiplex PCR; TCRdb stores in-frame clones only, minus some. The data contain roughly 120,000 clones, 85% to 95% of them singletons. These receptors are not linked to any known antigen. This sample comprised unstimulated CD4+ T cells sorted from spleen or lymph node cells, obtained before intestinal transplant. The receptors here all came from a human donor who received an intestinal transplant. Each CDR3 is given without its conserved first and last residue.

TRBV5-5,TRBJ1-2,ASSSGPPYGYT
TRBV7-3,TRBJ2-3,ASSPKSTGSPTDTQY
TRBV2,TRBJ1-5,ASSRTTRNQPQH
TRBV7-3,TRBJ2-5,ASSLTFRGEETQY
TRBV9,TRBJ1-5,ASSSGGERGNQPRH
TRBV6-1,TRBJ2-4,ASSDYRDRAN
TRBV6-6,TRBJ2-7,ASRLPGTGHEQY
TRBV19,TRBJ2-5,ASSSPGETQY
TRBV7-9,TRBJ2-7,ASSLQGGEQY
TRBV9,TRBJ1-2,ASSVDREGYT
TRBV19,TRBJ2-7,ANLSGVRLDEQY
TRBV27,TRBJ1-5,ASSSGQGYQPQH
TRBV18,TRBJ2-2,ASSPPRGNTGELF
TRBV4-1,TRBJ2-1,ASSHPGTGISQF
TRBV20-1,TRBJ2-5,SARHQETQY
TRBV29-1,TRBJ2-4,SVQVLAKNIQY
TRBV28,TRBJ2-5,ASRRDFEETQY
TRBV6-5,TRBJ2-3,ASRASPWSTDTQY
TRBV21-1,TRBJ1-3,AAPESGPNSGNTIY
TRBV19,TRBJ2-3,ASSILGGDTQY
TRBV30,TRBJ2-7,AWSVGWYYEQY
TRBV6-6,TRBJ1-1,ASSYQAGTEAF
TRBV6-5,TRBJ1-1,ASSYPGQGNTEAF
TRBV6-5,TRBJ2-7,ASSFSYRVTYEQY
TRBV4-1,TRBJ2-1,ASSPVGLAGYNEQF